These 27 T cell receptor beta chains were all obtained from the same sample, sequenced in a study of blood T cell repertoires in COVID-19. Sequencing was performed with immunoSEQ multiplex PCR; in TCRdb, only in-frame clones are kept and a portion is missing. The repertoire holds 200,000 to 250,000 clones, with about 83% as singletons. Sequencing input: peripheral blood. The source is a man aged 50-60 years with active or convalescent COVID-19.

The chain recombines TRBV5-6 with TRBJ1-2; TRBD1 matches at 8 bases. Germline V lookup: CDR1 SGHDT, CDR2 YYEEEE. The CDR3 covers 13 residues. The V gene end was trimmed by 3 bases and the J gene end by 7 bases; junction bases not matched to a gene: 5. The chain's CDR3 is CASSWYRGFGYTF. The DNA of the CDR3 is TGTGCCAGCAGCTGGTACAGGGGGTTTGGCTACACCTTC. The complete variable domain, with remaining parts taken from reference TRBV5-6 and TRBJ1-2, reads DAGVTQSPTHLIKTRGQQVTLRCSPKSGHDTVSWYQQALGQGPQFIFQYYEEEERQRGNFPDRFSGHQFPNYSSELNVNALLLGDSALYLCASSWYRGFGYTFGSGTRLTVV.

The chain joins TRBV20-1 to TRBJ2-1, with a possible D match to TRBD2 (5 bases). V was shortened by 5 bases and J by 6 bases, with 8 bases between the two germline ends. Germline V lookup: CDR1 DFQATT, CDR2 SNEGSKA (reference sequence). This CDR3 comprises 11 residues. CDR3 DNA sequence: TGCAGTGCTGATACTAGCAATGAGCAGTTCTTC. Protein product: CSADTSNEQFF.

This clone was picked up one time. Compared with germline, one end of the junction differs, possibly owing to a read error. The chain links TRBV6-5 to TRBJ1-2; maybe TRBD1 (5 bases). Germline V gene lookup returns CDR1 MNHEY and CDR2 SVGAGI. CDR3 size: 15 residues. In nucleotides, the CDR3 is TGTGCCAGCAGTGACTCTGCAGGGACTTTCTATGGCTACACCTTC. The encoded protein is CASSDSAGTFYGYTF.

The CDR3 sequence is CASGARASPGKLFF. The CDR3 DNA sequence: TGTGCCAGTGGGGCCCGGGCTTCTCCCGGAAAACTGTTTTTT. This chain joins TRBV19 and TRBJ1-4; D may be TRBD1 (5 bases). The CDR3 sequence is 14 residues long. CDR1 is LNHDA and CDR2 is SQIVND in the germline V gene (reference sequence). Trimming took off 8 bases at V and 10 bases at J, with 20 bases between the two ends.

The chain recombines TRBV7-6 with TRBJ2-6; a weak D match, TRBD1 (5 bases). In germline, CDR1 is SGHVS, CDR2 FNYEAQ. The germline V and J ends were trimmed by 1 base and 0 bases, with 10 bases remaining between them. CDR3 length: 17 residues. The CDR3 DNA reads TGTGCCAGCAGCTTAGGGGCAGGGAACTCTGGGGCCAACGTCCTGACTTTC. Protein sequence: CASSLGAGNSGANVLTF. Full variable domain (missing parts from reference TRBV7-6 and TRBJ2-6): GAGVSQSPRYKVTKRGQDVALRCDPISGHVSLYWYRQALGQGPEFLTYFNYEAQQDKSGLPNDRFSAERPEGSISTLTIQRTEQRDSAMYRCASSLGAGNSGANVLTFGAGSRLTVL.

The chain combines TRBV7-9 with TRBJ1-1, with 10 bases lining up with TRBD1. The junction had 20 bases not matched to a gene; V was cut back by 5 bases and J by 11 bases. The CDR3 has 17 residues. Germline-derived CDR1 and CDR2 are SEHNR and FQNEAQ (reference sequence). CDR3 sequence reads: CASSPGTGERYGLGAFF. The CDR3, as DNA: TGTGCCAGCAGCCCCGGGACAGGGGAGCGTTACGGGCTTGGGGCTTTCTTT. Based on the CDR3 plus reference TRBV7-9 and TRBJ1-1, the full variable domain is DTGVSQNPRHKITKRGQNVTFRCDPISEHNRLYWYRQTLGQGPEFLTYFQNEAQLEKSRLLSDRFSAERPKGSFSTLEIQRTEQGDSAMYLCASSPGTGERYGLGAFFGQGTRLTVV.

This clone was seen a single time. This sequence joins TRBV21-1 and TRBJ1-2; the D call TRBD1 from the table was never checked on the DNA. TRBV21-1 is a pseudogene locus. The CDR3 runs 16 residues. The chain's CDR3 is CASSKGGQGAFYYSAF. The CDR3 bases are TGTGCCAGCAGCAAAGGGGGACAGGGGGCCTTCTATTACAGCGCCTTC.

This clone was detected many times. V and J are TRBV4-2 and TRBJ2-3; tentatively, D is TRBD1 (5 bases). V lost 1 base and J lost 4, with 9 bases in between. Germline-derived CDR1 and CDR2 are LGHNA and YNFKEQ. CDR3 length: 14 residues. This chain's CDR3 is CASSQAVRADTQYF. DNA of the CDR3: TGTGCCAGCAGCCAAGCGGTCAGGGCAGATACGCAGTATTTT.

The V gene is TRBV28, the J gene TRBJ1-1, with D perhaps TRBD1 (5 bases). CDR1 and CDR2 from the germline V gene are MDHEN and SYDVKM. This CDR3 comprises 16 residues. Trimming cost V 3 bases and J 4 bases, with 18 bases left between them. The CDR3 region has the DNA TGTGCCAGCAGTTTGGGGGGGAGACTCCGAGTCACTGAAGCTTTCTTT. Amino acid sequence: CASSLGGRLRVTEAFF.

The V gene is TRBV4-2, the J gene TRBJ1-4, with 10 bases identical to TRBD1. The CDR3 spans 16 residues. V lost 0 bases, J lost 8 bases, and 6 bases stayed unmatched. Germline V gene lookup returns CDR1 LGHNA and CDR2 YNFKEQ. CDR3 sequence (DNA): TGTGCCAGCAGCCAAGATTGGGAGACAGGGGGCGAAAAACTGTTTTTT. Its protein is CASSQDWETGGEKLFF.

V and J are TRBV19 and TRBJ2-3, with D uncertain. V was clipped by 3 bases and J by 0 bases, with 7 bases between them. Germline values: CDR1 LNHDA, CDR2 SQIVND (reference sequence). This CDR3 has 14 amino acids. The CDR3 sequence is CASSMTSSTDTQYF. The CDR3 DNA reads TGTGCCAGTAGTATGACTTCTAGCACAGATACGCAGTATTTT.

In regard to this clone: The germline gene is not matched at one end of the junction; a read error may be the cause. The rearrangement uses TRBV5-1 and TRBJ1-4; TRBD1 aligns across 10 bases. Germline V gene sequence: CDR1 SGHRS, CDR2 YFSETQ. The CDR3 runs 15 residues. CDR3 amino acids: CASSLTGTGEEKLFF. CDR3 sequence (DNA): TGCGCCAGCAGCCTCACCGGGACAGGGGAGGAAAAATTGTTTTTT.

The chain combines TRBV19 with TRBJ1-2, with TRBD1 identical over 7 bases. Germline V gives CDR1 LNHDA, CDR2 SQIVND (reference sequence). The CDR3 length is 15 residues. The junction had 5 bases not matched to a gene; V was cut back by 0 bases and J by 4 bases. For the CDR3, the DNA is TGTGCCAGTAGTATAGAACAGGGGAAAGGCTATGGCTACACCTTC. Encoded protein: CASSIEQGKGYGYTF.

The chain uses TRBV6-5 and TRBJ2-2; D remains ambiguous. The CDR3 length is 15 residues. Germline CDR1 reads MNHEY; CDR2 reads SVGAGI. V was shortened by 6 bases and J by 4 bases, with 15 bases between the two germline ends. This CDR3 reads CASSGPILPTGELFF. In DNA, the CDR3 is TGTGCCAGCAGCGGTCCAATTCTCCCCACCGGGGAGCTGTTTTTT.

The J gene is TRBJ2-7, the V gene TRBV5-5, with 10 nucleotides matching TRBD1. CDR3 size: 14 residues. The trim removed 5 bases at V and 2 bases at J, leaving 4 bases unmatched. CDR1 is SGHKS and CDR2 is YYEKEE in the germline V gene (reference sequence). The CDR3 nucleotides read TGTGCCAGCAGGCGCGGGACAGGGGCCTACGAGCAGTACTTC. Translated, it gives CASRRGTGAYEQYF.

The chain couples TRBV5-1 to TRBJ1-1, with D maybe TRBD1 (5 bases). Deletions cut 4 bases from V and 3 bases from J, with 25 bases between. The germline gives CDR1 SGHRS, CDR2 YFSETQ. CDR3 length: 18 amino acids. CDR3 DNA sequence: TGCGCCAGCAGCCCCCTGCCCGGGACTTCCTCCTTCCACACTGAAGCTTTCTTT. It is translated as CASSPLPGTSSFHTEAFF.

A single count supports this clone. The same CDR3 arises from other DNA sequences in this sample as well. The CDR3 loop reads CASSFRRGETQYF. The CDR3 DNA sequence: TGTGCCAGCAGTTTCCGAAGGGGGGAGACCCAGTACTTC. The V call is TRBV12-3 or TRBV12-4, the J call TRBJ2-5, with D perhaps matching TRBD1 (6 bases). V lost 3 bases and J 5 bases, leaving 10 bases between the germline ends. This CDR3 has 13 residues.

CDR3 bases: TGTGCCACCAGCAGGGGCTCCTTCTATGGCTACACCTTC. This encodes CATSRGSFYGYTF. V usage is TRBV15 and J usage is TRBJ1-2; D not certain. Looked up from germline, CDR1 is LNHNV and CDR2 is YYDKDF (reference sequence). V lost 3 bases and J 4 bases, leaving 9 bases between the germline ends. This CDR3 contains 13 residues.

The chain recombines TRBV27 with TRBJ2-7, with 9 nucleotides matching TRBD2. After removal of 1 base from V and 4 bases from J, the junction contained 2 bases not matched to a gene. There are 14 residues in the CDR3. Germline assignment: CDR1 MNHEY and CDR2 SMNVEV (reference sequence). The CDR3 nucleotides are TGTGCCAGCAGTTTATTTAGCGGGAGATACGAGCAGTACTTC. Its protein product is CASSLFSGRYEQYF.

The chain uses TRBV4-1 and TRBJ1-5, with 8 positions matching TRBD1. V lost 1 base to trimming and J lost 0 bases; unmatched junction nucleotides: 2. Germline CDR1 reads MGHRA; CDR2 reads YSYEKL. CDR3 length: 16 amino acids. CDR3 sequence reads: CASSQVGQDSNQPQHF. In DNA, the CDR3 is TGCGCCAGCAGCCAAGTGGGACAGGATAGCAATCAGCCCCAGCATTTT.

The V call is TRBV4-1, the J call TRBJ1-3; no reliable D call. V was pared by 2 bases and J by 1 base, with 15 bases between. CDR1 and CDR2 from the germline V gene are MGHRA and YSYEKL. CDR3 length equals 17 residues. The CDR3 coding sequence is TGCGCCAGCAGCCAACCCATTAGAGACAAATCTGGAAACACCATATATTTT. Its translation: CASSQPIRDKSGNTIYF.

The chain links TRBV5-4 to TRBJ2-7, with unresolved D. CDR3 length equals 16 residues. Trimming removed 0 bases at V and 0 bases at J, with 13 bases between. Germline V gene lookup returns CDR1 SGHNT and CDR2 YYREEE (reference sequence). CDR3 in DNA: TGTGCCAGCAGCTTGGCCGGTACCCTCCACTCCTACGAGCAGTACTTC. Translation gives CASSLAGTLHSYEQYF.

CDR3 coding DNA: TGTGCCTATCAGATAGGGACTAGCGGGAGGGCCACCGGGGAGCTGTTTTTT. Its translation is CAYQIGTSGRATGELFF. The chain recombines TRBV5-4 with TRBJ2-2; TRBD2 matches at 16 bases. Germline V CDR1 and CDR2: SGHNT, YYREEE (reference sequence). V dropped 10 bases and J dropped 4; count of bases not matched to a gene: 10. This CDR3 is 17 amino acids long.

The chain has TRBV5-1 and TRBJ2-4; possible D gene TRBD1, 5 bases. The germline V gene has CDR1 SGHRS and CDR2 YFSETQ. The CDR3 has 15 amino acids. Trimming pared 2 bases from V and 0 bases from J, leaving 9 bases between. The CDR3 here is CASSLGQLAKNIQYF. The CDR3 DNA reads as TGCGCCAGCAGCTTAGGACAACTAGCCAAAAACATTCAGTACTTC.

The V call is TRBV24-1, the J call TRBJ2-5; 8 positions match TRBD2. Trimming at V came to 4 bases and at J to 2 bases, leaving 8 bases not matched to a gene. The CDR3 loop spans 16 amino acids. Per the germline V gene, CDR1 is KGHDR and CDR2 is SFDVKD. The CDR3 DNA follows: TGTGCCACCAGTGACCGTATAGCGGGAAAACAAGAGACCCAGTACTTC. Residues: CATSDRIAGKQETQYF.

The chain recombines TRBV4-1 with TRBJ2-5; 9 bases are shared with TRBD2. The CDR3 is made up of 18 amino acids. After removal of 0 bases from V and 2 bases from J, the junction contained 10 bases not matched to a gene. CDR1 and CDR2 from the germline V gene are MGHRA and YSYEKL. Here the CDR3 DNA reads TGCGCCAGCAGCCAAGATTTTGGGCTAGCGGGGCAGCAAGAGACCCAGTACTTC. Its translation: CASSQDFGLAGQQETQYF.

V gene TRBV7-2 combines with J gene TRBJ1-2; D gene ambiguous. Germline V CDR1 and CDR2: SGHTA, FQGNSA. The V gene lost 1 base and the J gene lost 0 bases, with 3 bases spanning the gap. The CDR3 runs 13 residues. The CDR3 nucleotides read TGTGCCAGCAGCTTAGGTACTAACTATGGCTACACCTTC. Protein sequence: CASSLGTNYGYTF.